This TCR beta chain originates from a study of CD8 T cells in ankylosing spondylitis. This CDR3 spans 16 amino acids. Looked up from germline, CDR1 is LGHNA and CDR2 is YNFKEQ. The ends were cut back, 4 bases at V and 6 bases at J, with 18 bases in the middle. Notes on the study in general: Matched ankylosing spondylitis synovial fluid reportedly contained a significantly enriched population of disease-linked clones.

Points on this clonotype: Its antigen is not known.

TCRdb redid the calling of the 5' RACE reads with MiXCR, one entry per CDR3 protein. The data show around 120,000 distinct CDR3 sequences, with more than 20% seen just once and around an eighth held by the top ten. V is TRBV4-2 and J is TRBJ2-2, with D perhaps assigned TRBD1 or TRBD2 (5 bases each). Sequenced sample: synovial fluid, either unsorted or a sorted T cell fraction (not recorded which). The source of this sequence is a male donor with ankylosing spondylitis. The CDR3 nucleotides read TGTGCCAGCAGCCCAACGTGGGGGTTTAATCCCGGGGAGCTGTTTTTT. It yields the protein CASSPTWGFNPGELFF.